What follows describes a single T cell receptor (beta chain). Its antigen is unidentified. This CDR3 has 15 residues. The germline gives CDR1 LNHDA, CDR2 SQIVND (reference sequence). Trimming took 7 bases from V and 3 from J; bases not matched to a gene: 9. This sample stems from a study of Ad26.COV2.S vaccination and SARS-CoV-2 variants. Points from the study as a whole: Researchers cautioned that TCR breadth and depth analyses may have underestimated total T cell responses.

Sequenced by immunoSEQ multiplex PCR; TCRdb stores in-frame clones only, minus some. The data contain hundreds of thousands of clones, 80% to 90% of them singletons. Treatment given: 19 received Ad26.COV2.S at low or high dose, single or two shots; a few received placebo; per-sample allocation not given. Samples were taken on day 63 after the first vaccine or placebo injection. This chain uses TRBV19 with TRBJ1-5; TRBD1 matches at 7 bases. The sequence was obtained from a person aged 18 to 59 who received the Ad26.COV2.S COVID-19 vaccine or a placebo. The specimen was peripheral blood, collected in a trial of Ad26.COV2.S vaccine versus placebo. The CDR3 DNA is TGTGCCAGTAACTCACAGGGGAACCTCAATCAGCCCCAGCATTTT. This gives the protein CASNSQGNLNQPQHF.